The next 7 T cell receptor beta chains were all read from a single sample in a study of blood T cell repertoires in COVID-19. Sequencing was performed with immunoSEQ multiplex PCR; in TCRdb, only in-frame clones are kept and a portion is missing. Of 150,000 to 200,000 clones listed, just over 90% are singletons. Sequencing was done on a sample of peripheral blood. The receptors here all came from a young man with acute or convalescent COVID-19.

The V and J genes are TRBV3-1 (or the pseudogene TRBV3-2) and TRBJ2-1; D remains unclear. The CDR3 runs 12 residues. Germline CDR1 and CDR2: LGHDT and YNNKEL (reference sequence). Trimming cost V 4 bases and J 2 bases, with 3 bases left between them. The CDR3: CASSRTYNEQFF. DNA for the CDR3: TGTGCCAGCAGCCGTACCTACAATGAGCAGTTCTTC.

This clone appeared once. The sample has other DNA sequences that encode this CDR3 too. The chain links TRBV3-1 (or the pseudogene TRBV3-2) to TRBJ1-5; 8 bases line up with TRBD1. This CDR3 region has 14 residues. V trimming: 4 bases; J trimming: 3 bases; junction bases outside the gene matches: 2. Germline V lookup: CDR1 LGHDT, CDR2 YNNKEL (reference sequence). Here the CDR3 DNA reads TGTGCCAGCAGCCCGACAGGGGACAATCAGCCCCAGCATTTT. Its protein product is CASSPTGDNQPQHF.

The chain couples TRBV21-1 to TRBJ1-6; the DNA was not compared with TRBD1, the D call given in the table. TRBV21-1 has pseudogene status. The CDR3 is 17 residues long. The CDR3 spells CASSKVTQGQVSSPLHF. The CDR3 DNA reads TGTGCCAGCAGCAAAGTAACGCAGGGGCAGGTGAGTTCACCCCTCCACTTT.

V is TRBV15 and J is TRBJ1-6; D remains unclear. CDR1 and CDR2 (germline): LNHNV, YYDKDF (reference sequence). V lost 3 bases, J lost 0 bases, and 12 bases lay in between. There are 17 residues in the CDR3. As DNA, the CDR3 is TGTGCCACCAGCAGCCAATCGGGGAGCTCCTATAATTCACCCCTCCACTTT. Translating gives CATSSQSGSSYNSPLHF.

This clone has only one observation. This sequence joins TRBV24-1 and TRBJ2-1; D perhaps matches TRBD1 (6 bases). This CDR3 spans 15 amino acids. Germline CDR1 and CDR2: KGHDR and SFDVKD. Trimming cost V 0 bases and J 2 bases, with 7 bases left between them. CDR3 loop: CATSDLGQTYNEQFF. The CDR3 DNA follows: TGTGCCACCAGTGATTTGGGACAGACCTACAATGAGCAGTTCTTC.

The J gene is TRBJ1-1, the V gene TRBV6-5; D possibly corresponds to TRBD1 (6 bases). The CDR3 contains 14 residues. V lost 2 bases to trimming and J lost 10 bases, with 17 bases between them. Germline V CDR1 and CDR2: MNHEY, SVGAGI. The CDR3 sequence is CASSYHGGQGGAFF. CDR3 nucleotides: TGTGCCAGCAGTTACCACGGGGGGCAGGGTGGAGCTTTCTTT.

This clone was observed once. The gene calls are TRBV6-6 and TRBJ1-6, with D possibly being TRBD1 (5 bases). This CDR3 region has 15 residues. Germline V lookup: CDR1 MNHNY, CDR2 SVGAGI (reference sequence). V dropped 7 bases and J dropped 9 bases, with 19 bases sitting between them. Here the CDR3 reads CASMAGEIRSSPLHF. The CDR3 DNA reads as TGTGCCAGCATGGCGGGGGAGATTAGAAGTTCACCCCTCCACTTT.